This T cell receptor beta chain was obtained from a study of CD4 T cell repertoires in COVID-19. Trimming pared 5 bases from V and 7 bases from J, leaving 17 bases between. The CDR3 length is 14 residues. Germline values: CDR1 MNHEY, CDR2 SVGAGI. The method was immunoSEQ multiplex PCR; TCRdb's version includes in-frame clones alone and lacks a portion of them. The repertoire holds 20,000 to 30,000 clones, with more than 85% as singletons. The memory T cells were sequenced right after ex vivo isolation, without culture. The specimen comprised circulating follicular helper CD4+ T cells (cTfh) from blood, sampled before the COVID-19 pandemic. This TCR was sampled from a human donor who had COVID-19. The chain recombines TRBV6-5 with TRBJ1-2, with D possibly matching TRBD1 (5 bases). CDR3 in DNA: TGTGCCAGCAGTCCCCAGGTGGGGGGGGGTGGCTACACCTTC. Translating it yields CASSPQVGGGGYTF.